This T cell receptor beta chain stems from a study of CXCR3-negative and CXCR3-positive naive CD8 T cells. The CDR3 spans 16 residues. The germline V gene encodes CDR1 SGHRS and CDR2 YFSETQ. Study-level findings and limits: CXCR3-expressing naive cells carried TRB CDR3s more hydrophobic than those of CXCR3-negative naive cells.

5' RACE that incorporated UMI labels was used to prepare the TRB cDNA libraries. Reanalyzing the 5' RACE reads, TCRdb keeps one entry per CDR3 protein, without DNA. This repertoire includes 100,000 to 150,000 distinct CDR3 sequences. About this clonotype: The antigen is undetermined.

This chain joins TRBV5-1 and TRBJ2-1; TCRdb gives TRBD2 as the D gene, but with no DNA this cannot be confirmed. The sequencing sample was made of naive CXCR3- CD8+ T cells from blood. Stated subset: CD45RO-CCR7+CD27+CD95- naive CD8+ T cells lacking CXCR3 (TNR3-). This sequence was found in a human donor in good health. Some clones in this sample may be carry-over from other donors' samples. The CDR3 sequence: CASSPILAGDYNEQFF.